The clone carrying this T cell receptor (beta chain) showed up just a few times. Participant age was 18 to 89 years, and participants resided in roughly 25 US areas. Participants' reported clinical history set cohort assignment. The sample belongs to a study of blood T cell repertoires in COVID-19. Generated by immunoSEQ multiplex PCR, the TCRdb table keeps only in-frame clones and is missing some. The sample carries under 500,000 clones, around 91% recorded once. Germline values: CDR1 MNHEY, CDR2 SVGAGI. CDR3 length: 14 amino acids. V dropped 0 bases and J dropped 3 bases, with 6 bases sitting between them.

This chain joins TRBV6-5 and TRBJ2-1; D is ambiguous. This clonotype originated in a man between 25 and 39 years old who had recovered from COVID-19. The sequencing input was PBMCs or T cells enriched from blood (not recorded which). The CDR3 sequence is CASSYSSRYNEQFF. CDR3 coding DNA: TGTGCCAGCAGTTACTCCTCTCGCTACAATGAGCAGTTCTTC.